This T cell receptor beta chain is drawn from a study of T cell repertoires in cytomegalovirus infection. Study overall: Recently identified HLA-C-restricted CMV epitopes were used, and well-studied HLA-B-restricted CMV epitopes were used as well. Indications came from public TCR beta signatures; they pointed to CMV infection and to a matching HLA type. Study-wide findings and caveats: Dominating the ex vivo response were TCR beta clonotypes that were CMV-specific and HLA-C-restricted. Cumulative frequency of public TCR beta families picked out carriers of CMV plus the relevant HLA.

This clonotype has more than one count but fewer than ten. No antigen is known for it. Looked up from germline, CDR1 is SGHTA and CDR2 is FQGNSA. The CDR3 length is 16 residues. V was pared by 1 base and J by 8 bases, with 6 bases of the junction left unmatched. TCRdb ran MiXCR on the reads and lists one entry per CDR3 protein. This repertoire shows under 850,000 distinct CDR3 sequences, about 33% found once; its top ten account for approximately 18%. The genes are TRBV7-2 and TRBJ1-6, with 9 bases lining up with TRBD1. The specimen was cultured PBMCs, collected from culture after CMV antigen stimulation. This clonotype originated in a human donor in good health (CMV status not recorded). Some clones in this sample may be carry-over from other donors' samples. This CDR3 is CASSLVGGTGYSPLHF. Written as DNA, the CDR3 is TGTGCCAGCAGCTTAGTGGGGGGGACAGGGTATTCACCCCTCCACTTT.